This is a list of T cell receptor beta chains from one sample in a study of shared clonotypes between healthy human individuals. Generated by immunoSEQ multiplex PCR, the TCRdb table keeps only in-frame clones and is missing some. The repertoire includes nearly 1 million clones, over 75% of them detected once, and over 1.3% sits in the top ten. Sequenced: memory CD4+ T cells sorted from blood. Receptor source: a man between 18 and 29 years old in good health. CDR3s include the opening cysteine and the closing phenylalanine or tryptophan. Each record gives: J gene, CDR3 length, D gene, V gene, clone size, CDR3 DNA, CDR3 protein. A D gene is named only where the DNA matches it firmly. Clone size is not always given. Where it is, it says once, few, many or a class for expanded clones.

>TRBJ1-2|15|-|TRBV18|once
TGTGCCAGCTCACCCGGGCCTAACCTAAACTATGGCTACACCTTC
CASSPGPNLNYGYTF
>TRBJ2-2|16|TRBD2|TRBV7-3|once
TGTGCCAGCAGCCTTATACCGGGACTAGCGCCCGGGGAGCTGTTTTTT
CASSLIPGLAPGELFF
>TRBJ1-1|18|-|TRBV5-1|many
TGCGCCAGCAAGGAGGGAACGAACTACCCTCCTGGAAACACTGAAGCTTTCTTT
CASKEGTNYPPGNTEAFF
>TRBJ2-4|14|-|TRBV9|-
TGTGCCAGCAGCGTAGGAGGGTCCGGAAACATTCAGTACTTC
CASSVGGSGNIQYF
>TRBJ1-2|13|-|TRBV6-5|-
TGTGCCAGCAGATACAGGGAGGACTATGGCTACACCTTC
CASRYREDYGYTF
>TRBJ1-2|12|-|TRBV19|-
TGTGCCAGTAGTACGAAGGGGGGCAGCTACACCTTC
CASSTKGGSYTF
>TRBJ1-2|16|-|TRBV5-1|-
TGCGCCAGCAGCCCGGAGGAGTCCGGGCCGGGCTATGGCTACACCTTC
CASSPEESGPGYGYTF
>TRBJ2-5|16|TRBD2|TRBV13|-
TGTGCCAGCAGCTCAGGACTAGCGGACAAACAAGAGACCCAGTACTTC
CASSSGLADKQETQYF
>TRBJ1-1|14|-|TRBV7-9|many
TGTGCCAGCAGCTTACGTTATGGGAACACTGAAGCTTTCTTT
CASSLRYGNTEAFF
>TRBJ1-4|14|TRBD1|TRBV19|-
TGTGCCAGTCTTCAGGGGGGGCAGTTTGAAAAACTGTTTTTT
CASLQGGQFEKLFF
>TRBJ1-2|14|-|TRBV6-4|-
TGTGCCAGCAGTGAAGAGCCTACCTCAATGGCCTACACCTTC
CASSEEPTSMAYTF
>TRBJ2-7|14|TRBD2|TRBV6-1|-
TGTGCCAGCAGTGCTCTAGCGGGAGTTTACGAGCAGTACTTC
CASSALAGVYEQYF
>TRBJ1-5|17|TRBD1|TRBV7-8|once
TGTGCCAGCAGCTTAGTGGCAGGGGGCGGTTGGAATCAGCCCCAGCATTTT
CASSLVAGGGWNQPQHF
>TRBJ1-1|14|-|TRBV5-1|-
TGCGCCAGCAGCTTGGCAGGGGCTAGCACTGAAGCTTTCTTT
CASSLAGASTEAFF
>TRBJ1-4|14|-|TRBV5-1|once
TGCGCCAGCAGCGAACAGGGTTCTGGGGAAAAACTGTTTTTT
CASSEQGSGEKLFF
>TRBJ1-2|14|-|TRBV27|-
TGTGCCAGCAGTATCTCCCCGGGGTCCTATGGCTACACCTTC
CASSISPGSYGYTF
>TRBJ1-2|14|TRBD1|TRBV6-6|many
TGTGCCAGCAGTTACTCCGGACAGGGCGAAGGCTACACCTTC
CASSYSGQGEGYTF
>TRBJ1-1|16|-|TRBV5-1|many
TGCGCCAGCAGCTTGGGGTTAGGGATAGGGAACACTGAAGCTTTCTTT
CASSLGLGIGNTEAFF
>TRBJ2-7|14|TRBD1|TRBV28|once
TGTGCCAGCAGTCCTCAACAGGGGACCTACGAGCAGTACTTC
CASSPQQGTYEQYF
>TRBJ2-3|16|TRBD2|TRBV2|-
TGTGCCAGCAGTGAAAGGAGTAGCGGGACCATTGATACGCAGTATTTT
CASSERSSGTIDTQYF
>TRBJ1-2|15|-|TRBV19|few
TGTGCCAGTAGCGTCGACGGTGCTCGGGAGTATGGCTACACCTTC
CASSVDGAREYGYTF
>TRBJ2-7|15|TRBD2|TRBV28|-
TGTGCCAGTATGGGCGGGGGAGAGAAGATATACGAGCAGTACTTC
CASMGGGEKIYEQYF
>TRBJ1-5|14|-|TRBV5-6|-
TGTGCCAGCAGTCAACGGGGAAGCGGGCCGCCCCAGCATTTT
CASSQRGSGPPQHF
>TRBJ1-1|15|-|TRBV30|many
TGTGCCTGGAGTGTAGTGGTGCCAATGAACACTGAAGCTTTCTTT
CAWSVVVPMNTEAFF
>TRBJ2-3|13|-|TRBV7-9|-
TGTGCCAGCAGCTTAGTGGGTTCGGGTACGCAGTATTTT
CASSLVGSGTQYF
>TRBJ2-1|14|-|TRBV19|-
TGTGCCAGTAGTACGACAGCCAAAGGAAATGAGCAGTTCTTC
CASSTTAKGNEQFF
>TRBJ2-1|12|-|TRBV5-1|-
TGCGCCAGCCAGGATGGGCACAATGAGCAGTTCTTC
CASQDGHNEQFF
>TRBJ1-2|11|-|TRBV11-2|-
TGTGCCAGCAGCTTCAACTATGGCTACACCTTC
CASSFNYGYTF
>TRBJ2-2|15|-|TRBV28|-
TGTGCCAGCAGTTCCCCAGGACAGCCTACCGGGGAGCTGTTTTTT
CASSSPGQPTGELFF
>TRBJ1-2|14|TRBD1|TRBV30|-
TGTGCCTGGGACAGGGGACAAGAGAACTATGGCTACACCTTC
CAWDRGQENYGYTF
>TRBJ2-1|13|-|TRBV18|-
TGTGCCAGACTCAGGGGTCCCTACAATGAGCAGTTCTTC
CARLRGPYNEQFF
>TRBJ1-6|17|TRBD1|TRBV27|-
TGTGCCAGCAGTTTACGCATGGGGACAGAAATTACCTCACCCCTCCACTTT
CASSLRMGTEITSPLHF
>TRBJ2-7|13|-|TRBV11-2|-
TGTGCCAGCAGCATTACATGGTCCTACGAGCAGTACTTC
CASSITWSYEQYF
>TRBJ2-7|16|-|TRBV6-1|-
TGTGCCAGCAATGACTATTCTTGGGGGGCCCCCTACGAGCAGTACTTC
CASNDYSWGAPYEQYF
>TRBJ2-7|9|-|TRBV21-1|-
TGTGCCAGGTGCTACGAGCAGTACTTC
CARCYEQYF
>TRBJ1-1|14|TRBD1|TRBV30|many
TGTGCCTGGGCGTCCTACAGGGGGCGAACTGAAGCTTTCTTT
CAWASYRGRTEAFF
>TRBJ1-6|14|-|TRBV2|-
TGTGCCAGCAGTGGTTCAGGGGTAAATTCACCCCTCCACTTT
CASSGSGVNSPLHF
>TRBJ1-5|14|-|TRBV6-1|-
TGTGCCAGCAGTGAAGCGCGGACCCCGGGGCCCCAGCATTTT
CASSEARTPGPQHF
>TRBJ2-1|16|TRBD2|TRBV6-6|-
TGTGCCAGCAGTCTCCTGGGGGGGTCCTACTACAATGAGCAGTTCTTC
CASSLLGGSYYNEQFF
>TRBJ2-3|14|TRBD2|TRBV5-1|-
TGCGCCAGCAGCCCAATAGCGGGGACAGATACGCAGTATTTT
CASSPIAGTDTQYF